This T cell receptor beta chain was profiled in a study of T cells in tumors after PD-1 blockade. Libraries were prepared by immunoSEQ multiplex PCR; TCRdb keeps only in-frame clonotypes and omits some of them. Of almost 35,000 clones listed, around 72% are singletons. V dropped 10 bases and J dropped 8 bases, with 23 bases sitting between them. The CDR3 totals 14 residues. Germline V lookup: CDR1 SNHLY, CDR2 FYNNEI. This sequence originates from a human donor with basal cell carcinoma. This specimen was PBMCs, taken after anti-PD-1 treatment. The chain uses TRBV2 and TRBJ1-2; perhaps TRBD1 as D (5 bases). The CDR3 DNA is TGTGCCAACAAAAACCCCCCAGGGACCGAGGGCTACACCTTC. Its protein is CANKNPPGTEGYTF.